The present T cell receptor (beta chain) was sequenced within a study of blood T cells in healthy people across ages. PCR was performed a second time for about 7 to 12 cycles using a sample-barcoded 5' primer and a J-beta primer mix. One entry per CDR3 protein, called by TCRdb with MiXCR from the 5' RACE reads. This sample carries fewer than 2,000,000 distinct CDR3 sequences, approximately 39% of them seen once, and the ten largest clones take 20% to 25%. The sample holds a few counts of this clonotype. V lost 0 bases and J 11 bases, leaving 10 bases between the germline ends. Per the germline V gene, CDR1 is SGHTA and CDR2 is FQGNSA. The CDR3 length is 12 residues.

This receptor was obtained from a human donor in good health. The chain employs TRBV7-2 and TRBJ2-5; the D gene is possibly TRBD2 (5 bases). Sequencing was carried out using blood. The CDR3 sequence: CASSLAVGVQYF. CDR3 DNA sequence: TGTGCCAGCAGCTTAGCGGTGGGAGTGCAGTACTTC.